The source of this T cell receptor beta chain is a study of blood T cell repertoires in COVID-19. Profiling relied on immunoSEQ multiplex PCR, and the TCRdb table lists in-frame clones only, not all of them. The top ten hold around 1% of the sample, which has about 86,000 clones, approximately 87% seen once. The CDR3 contains 13 residues. Deletions cut 5 bases from V and 8 bases from J, with 15 bases between. CDR1 LNHDA and CDR2 SQIVND come from the germline V gene (reference sequence). V gene TRBV19 combines with J gene TRBJ1-2, with D unresolved. This clonotype was sampled from a human donor in a cohort sampled during active COVID-19. The sample consisted of peripheral blood. The CDR3 region is CASSLRREGGYTF. CDR3 DNA: TGTGCCAGTAGTCTCCGGAGGGAGGGCGGCTACACCTTC.